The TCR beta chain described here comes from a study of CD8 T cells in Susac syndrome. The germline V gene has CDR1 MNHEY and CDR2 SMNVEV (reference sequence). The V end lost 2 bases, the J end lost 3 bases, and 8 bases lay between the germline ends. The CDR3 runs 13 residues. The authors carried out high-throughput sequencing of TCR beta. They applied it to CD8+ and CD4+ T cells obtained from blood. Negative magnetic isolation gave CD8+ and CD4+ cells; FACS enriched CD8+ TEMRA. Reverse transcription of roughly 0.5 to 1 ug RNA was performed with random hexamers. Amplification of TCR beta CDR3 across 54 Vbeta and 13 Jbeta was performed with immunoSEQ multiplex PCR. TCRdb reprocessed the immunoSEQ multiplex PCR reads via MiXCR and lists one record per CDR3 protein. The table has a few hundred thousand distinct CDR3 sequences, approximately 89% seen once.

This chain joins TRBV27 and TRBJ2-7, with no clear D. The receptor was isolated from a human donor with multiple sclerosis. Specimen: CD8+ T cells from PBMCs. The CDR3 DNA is TGTGCCAGCAGTTTAACGGCCATCTACGAGCAGTACTTC. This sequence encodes CASSLTAIYEQYF.